One sample yielded the 17 T cell receptor beta chains listed below, sequenced in a study of blood T cell repertoires in COVID-19. Method: immunoSEQ multiplex PCR; TCRdb's copy keeps in-frame clones and lacks some. The data show some 150,000 clones, approximately 86% seen once. Material: peripheral blood. The receptors shown here come from a woman aged 40-49 years with active or convalescent COVID-19.

This clone came up a few times. The V and J genes are TRBV6-1 and TRBJ2-3; D perhaps matches TRBD1 (6 bases). The V gene lost 3 bases and the J gene lost 3 bases, with 13 bases spanning the gap. CDR1 and CDR2 (germline): MNHNS, SASEGT. The CDR3 is 15 amino acids. The chain's CDR3 is CASSDARGRTDTQYF. CDR3 sequence (DNA): TGTGCCAGCAGTGATGCCAGGGGACGGACAGATACGCAGTATTTT.

This clone was seen once. The V and J genes are TRBV27 and TRBJ2-3, with 7 bases matching TRBD1. This CDR3 has 15 amino acids. Germline V gives CDR1 MNHEY, CDR2 SMNVEV (reference sequence). Trimming at V came to 4 bases and at J to 3 bases, leaving 7 bases not matched to a gene. The CDR3 region has the DNA TGTGCCAGCAGTTATAAGGGGGCGCGAACAGATACGCAGTATTTT. Amino acids: CASSYKGARTDTQYF.

The CDR3 loop reads CASSLTWGGRPTEAFF. The DNA of the CDR3 is TGTGCCAGCTCACTGACCTGGGGCGGCAGGCCCACTGAAGCTTTCTTT. The rearrangement uses TRBV18 and TRBJ1-1; D may be TRBD1 (5 bases). Germline CDR1 reads KGHSH; CDR2 reads LQKENI. CDR3 length: 16 amino acids. V lost 4 bases and J 4 bases, leaving 19 bases between the germline ends.

V and J are TRBV19 and TRBJ1-1; D might be TRBD1 (5 bases). Trimming took off 4 bases at V and 7 bases at J, with 19 bases between the two ends. Per germline, CDR1 LNHDA and CDR2 SQIVND (reference sequence). The CDR3 is 15 residues long. CDR3 nucleotides: TGTGCCAGTAGTACTATGTCCGGGGGTGAGGATGAAGCTTTCTTT. Amino acid sequence: CASSTMSGGEDEAFF.

CDR3 protein: CASMFGGASYEQYF. Written as DNA, the CDR3 is TGTGCCAGTATGTTCGGCGGGGCCTCCTACGAGCAGTACTTC. This chain connects TRBV28 to TRBJ2-7; D is possibly TRBD2 (6 bases). Trimming pared 9 bases from V and 0 bases from J, leaving 15 bases between. Germline-derived CDR1 and CDR2 are MDHEN and SYDVKM. The CDR3 has 14 amino acids.

The chain couples TRBV28 to TRBJ1-1; D perhaps matches TRBD1 (6 bases). CDR3 length equals 16 residues. V lost 6 bases, J lost 0 bases, and 17 bases lay in between. Germline V gene lookup returns CDR1 MDHEN and CDR2 SYDVKM. CDR3 nucleotides: TGTGCCAGCAGCCCCCCCCCGGCAGGGGTGAACACTGAAGCTTTCTTT. Translated, it gives CASSPPPAGVNTEAFF.

The chain combines TRBV28 with TRBJ2-7, with D hard to call. The germline gives CDR1 MDHEN, CDR2 SYDVKM. V shed 6 bases and J shed 2 bases, with 14 bases lying between them. There are 14 residues in the CDR3. The chain's CDR3 is CASSSFPFTYEQYF. In DNA, the CDR3 is TGTGCCAGCAGCTCCTTTCCGTTTACCTACGAGCAGTACTTC.

The rearrangement joins TRBV27 to TRBJ2-7; 8 bases are shared with TRBD1. The CDR3 length is 15 residues. CDR1 is MNHEY and CDR2 is SMNVEV in the germline V gene (reference sequence). V was pared by 6 bases and J by 2 bases, with 9 bases of the junction left unmatched. CDR3 nucleotide sequence: TGTGCCAGCAGCCCTTCCGGGACAGGCCCCTACGAGCAGTACTTC. Translating gives CASSPSGTGPYEQYF.

This clone was counted a single time. The V and J genes are TRBV5-4 and TRBJ1-2, with TRBD1 as a possible D gene (5 bases). From germline, CDR1 is SGHNT and CDR2 YYREEE (reference sequence). Trimming took off 4 bases at V and 0 bases at J, with 16 bases between the two ends. This CDR3 spans 16 amino acids. Written as DNA, the CDR3 is TGTGCCAGCAGCCACCGGGGGATAGGGGCTAACTATGGCTACACCTTC. This gives the protein CASSHRGIGANYGYTF. The full variable domain, rest sourced from reference TRBV5-4 and TRBJ1-2, is ETGVTQSPTHLIKTRGQQVTLRCSSQSGHNTVSWYQQALGQGPQFIFQYYREEENGRGNFPPRFSGLQFPNYSSELNVNALELDDSALYLCASSHRGIGANYGYTFGSGTRLTVV.

This chain joins TRBV7-2 and TRBJ2-5; D is unresolved. The CDR3 is 14 residues long. Germline assignment: CDR1 SGHTA and CDR2 FQGNSA. V was trimmed by 3 bases and J by 1 base, leaving 9 bases between them. The CDR3 reads CASSLGRSQETQYF. In nucleotides, the CDR3 is TGTGCCAGCAGCTTGGGCCGAAGCCAAGAGACCCAGTACTTC.

This clone came up a few times. This sequence joins TRBV5-3 and TRBJ2-3; 10 positions match TRBD2. TRBV5-3 falls under the ORF class, with uncertain function. The V segment lost 9 bases and the J segment 2 bases; nucleotides outside the gene matches: 15. The CDR3 extends over 17 amino acids. CDR3: CAIEASGSLLPTDTQYF. CDR3 DNA: TGTGCCATCGAGGCTAGCGGGAGTCTCCTCCCCACAGATACGCAGTATTTT.

The chain uses TRBV6-6 and TRBJ1-1; 9 bases are shared with TRBD1. The V gene end was trimmed by 6 bases and the J gene end by 3 bases; junction bases not matched to a gene: 5. Germline V gene lookup returns CDR1 MNHNY and CDR2 SVGAGI (reference sequence). CDR3 size: 14 residues. CDR3 nucleotide sequence: TGTGCCAGCAGCCTACAGGGGGCTCACACTGAAGCTTTCTTT. Encoded protein: CASSLQGAHTEAFF.

The chain joins TRBV12-3 or TRBV12-4 to TRBJ2-7, with 8 bases fitting TRBD1. V was pared by 6 bases and J by 3 bases, with 4 bases of the junction left unmatched. CDR3 length equals 13 residues. The CDR3, as DNA: TGTGCCAGCAGACCCGGGACAGGCTACGAGCAGTACTTC. It yields the protein CASRPGTGYEQYF.

The chain recombines TRBV6-5 with TRBJ1-1, with a weak D call TRBD1 (5 bases). The CDR3 covers 13 residues. The germline gives CDR1 MNHEY, CDR2 SVGAGI. V lost 10 bases, J lost 1 base, and 13 bases lay in between. CDR3 protein: CATNQGRNTEAFF. Here the CDR3 DNA reads TGTGCCACCAATCAGGGCAGGAACACTGAAGCTTTCTTT.

The V gene is TRBV7-2, the J gene TRBJ2-1; TRBD2 matches 10 bases. CDR3 length: 12 residues. Germline CDR1 is SGHTA and CDR2 is FQGNSA. V trimming: 5 bases; J trimming: 14 bases; junction bases outside the gene matches: 6. CDR3 DNA: TGTGCCAGCAGCACCAGAGCGGGGGGGGAGTTCTTC. Translation: CASSTRAGGEFF.

The V gene is TRBV15, the J gene TRBJ1-4; unclear D gene. V lost 0 bases and J 5 bases, leaving 13 bases between the germline ends. The germline V gene encodes CDR1 LNHNV and CDR2 YYDKDF (reference sequence). The CDR3 runs to 16 residues. In DNA, the CDR3 is TGTGCCACCAGCAGAGACCTAGACCTCCCGAATGAAAAACTGTTTTTT. Residues: CATSRDLDLPNEKLFF.

V is TRBV5-1 and J is TRBJ2-3; 9 nucleotides agree with TRBD2. Per germline, CDR1 SGHRS and CDR2 YFSETQ. This CDR3 contains 15 residues. V lost 2 bases, J lost 2 bases, and 3 bases stayed unmatched. CDR3 bases: TGCGCCAGCAGCTTTAGCGGGAGACCCACAGATACGCAGTATTTT. This translates into CASSFSGRPTDTQYF.